A single sample is the source of the 28 T cell receptor beta chains below, sequenced in a study of blood T cell repertoires in COVID-19. Method: immunoSEQ multiplex PCR; TCRdb's copy keeps in-frame clones and lacks some. There are around 150,000 clones in the sample; 75% to 90% occur only once, and 2.5% to 4% lies in the top ten. Sequenced: peripheral blood. The receptors were gathered from a human donor with acute or convalescent COVID-19. The donor label of this sample is uncertain.

The V gene is TRBV5-1, the J gene TRBJ2-1, with 8 bases that match TRBD1. The CDR3 spans 14 residues. Germline V gene data show CDR1 as SGHRS and CDR2 as YFSETQ. Losses at the gene ends were 2 bases for V and 7 bases for J; bases not matched to a gene: 5. CDR3 region: CASSLGGTGNEQFF. The CDR3 bases are TGCGCCAGCAGCTTAGGTGGGACAGGAAATGAGCAGTTCTTC.

V and J are TRBV19 and TRBJ1-2; D is undetermined. From germline, CDR1 is LNHDA and CDR2 SQIVND (reference sequence). The V end lost 5 bases, the J end lost 2 bases, and 12 bases lay between the germline ends. The length of the CDR3 is 14 residues. CDR3 protein: CASSYGVANYGYTF. The DNA for the CDR3 is TGTGCCAGTAGTTATGGGGTAGCGAACTATGGCTACACCTTC. Based on the CDR3 plus reference TRBV19 and TRBJ1-2, the full variable domain is DGGITQSPKYLFRKEGQNVTLSCEQNLNHDAMYWYRQDPGQGLRLIYYSQIVNDFQKGDIAEGYSVSREKKESFPLTVTSAQKNPTAFYLCASSYGVANYGYTFGSGTRLTVV.

V gene TRBV5-1 combines with J gene TRBJ1-6; 8 bases map to TRBD1. The CDR3 length is 14 residues. The V gene end was trimmed by 8 bases and the J gene end by 9 bases; junction bases not matched to a gene: 10. The germline V gene has CDR1 SGHRS and CDR2 YFSETQ. The CDR3 is CASRTTGVGSPLHF. CDR3 DNA sequence: TGCGCCAGTAGAACGACAGGGGTCGGTTCACCCCTCCACTTT.

The table lists this clone with a few counts. The chain has TRBV2 and TRBJ1-6; D is perhaps TRBD1 (5 bases). The germline V gene has CDR1 SNHLY and CDR2 FYNNEI. The CDR3 covers 14 residues. The ends were cut back, 4 bases at V and 7 bases at J, with 11 bases in the middle. As DNA, the CDR3 is TGTGCCAGCAGTGTTCAGGGAAAGAATTCACCCCTCCACTTT. Translation: CASSVQGKNSPLHF.

The chain carries TRBV7-2 and TRBJ1-2; 7 positions match TRBD1. The V gene end was trimmed by 1 base and the J gene end by 8 bases; junction bases not matched to a gene: 10. CDR1 is SGHTA, CDR2 FQGNSA, per germline. CDR3 length equals 15 residues. CDR3 loop: CASSLGKGTAFGYTF. CDR3 DNA: TGTGCCAGCAGCTTAGGGAAGGGGACAGCCTTCGGCTACACCTTC.

The chain links TRBV24-1 to TRBJ2-1, with 12 nucleotides matching TRBD1. Germline V CDR1 and CDR2: KGHDR, SFDVKD. The V segment lost 8 bases and the J segment 9 bases; nucleotides outside the gene matches: 10. The CDR3 sequence is 15 residues long. CDR3 sequence: CATTGGDRGRSEQFF. In nucleotides, the CDR3 is TGTGCCACCACGGGGGGGGACAGGGGGCGAAGTGAGCAGTTCTTC.

This chain joins TRBV7-2 and TRBJ1-6, with D possibly being TRBD1 (6 bases). Germline lookup yields CDR1 SGHTA and CDR2 FQGNSA. The ends were cut back, 5 bases at V and 8 bases at J, with 16 bases in the middle. The CDR3 is 15 amino acids. CDR3 sequence: CASSAQGTGHSPLHF. As DNA, the CDR3 is TGTGCCAGCAGCGCACAGGGTACTGGCCATTCACCCCTCCACTTT.

The rearrangement links TRBV24-1 to TRBJ2-3; 7 bases agree with TRBD2. The CDR3 totals 16 residues. Germline trimming cut 2 bases from V and 3 bases from J; bases unmatched to any gene: 7. The germline CDR1 and CDR2 sequences are KGHDR and SFDVKD. The CDR3 region is CATSDWGRGGTDTQYF. The CDR3 DNA is TGTGCCACCAGTGATTGGGGGAGGGGCGGGACAGATACGCAGTATTTT.

This chain links TRBV9 with TRBJ1-3, with D maybe TRBD1 (5 bases). The V gene lost 3 bases and the J gene lost 1 base, with 17 bases spanning the gap. Per germline, CDR1 SGDLS and CDR2 YYNGEE. The CDR3 totals 17 residues. CDR3 sequence reads: CASSAPGTSPSGNTIYF. CDR3 bases: TGTGCCAGCAGCGCCCCCGGGACTTCTCCTTCTGGAAACACCATATATTTT.

This clone was counted a few times. The chain employs TRBV6-6 and TRBJ2-1; TRBD2 is a possible D gene (7 bases). Per germline, CDR1 MNHNY and CDR2 SVGAGI (reference sequence). V dropped 6 bases and J dropped 8 bases, with 20 bases sitting between them. The CDR3 loop spans 15 amino acids. CDR3 nucleotide sequence: TGTGCCAGCAGCCAAGGCGGGGGCCCCCGGTATGAGCAGTTCTTC. Translating it yields CASSQGGGPRYEQFF.

The chain recombines TRBV5-4 with TRBJ1-1; D not certain. The CDR3 loop spans 12 amino acids. Germline assignment: CDR1 SGHNT and CDR2 YYREEE (reference sequence). V lost 3 bases to trimming and J lost 7 bases, with 10 bases between them. CDR3 protein: CASSSVHSEAFF. CDR3 nucleotide sequence: TGTGCCAGCAGCTCCGTCCACAGTGAAGCTTTCTTT.

The V and J genes are TRBV30 and TRBJ2-1; 11 nucleotides agree with TRBD2. The CDR3 is 15 amino acids. Germline CDR1 and CDR2: GTSNPN and SVGIG (reference sequence). Trimming took 4 bases from V and 4 from J; bases not matched to a gene: 6. In DNA form, the CDR3 reads TGTGCCTGGACCGCTAGCGGGGGGTTTTACAATGAGCAGTTCTTC. Its protein is CAWTASGGFYNEQFF. Full variable domain (remainder filled in from reference TRBV30 and TRBJ2-1): SQTIHQWPATLVQPVGSPLSLECTVEGTSNPNLYWYRQAAGRGLQLLFYSVGIGQISSEVPQNLSASRPQDRQFILSSKKLLLSDSGFYLCAWTASGGFYNEQFFGPGTRLTVL.

The chain joins TRBV5-4 to TRBJ1-6, with TRBD1 matching 8 bases. Germline V lookup: CDR1 SGHNT, CDR2 YYREEE (reference sequence). The CDR3 extends over 14 amino acids. Germline trimming cut 2 bases from V and 8 bases from J; bases unmatched to any gene: 3. DNA for the CDR3: TGTGCCAGCAGCTTCGGACAGGGATATTCACCCCTCCACTTT. Translated: CASSFGQGYSPLHF. Variable domain in full (rest from reference TRBV5-4 and TRBJ1-6): ETGVTQSPTHLIKTRGQQVTLRCSSQSGHNTVSWYQQALGQGPQFIFQYYREEENGRGNFPPRFSGLQFPNYSSELNVNALELDDSALYLCASSFGQGYSPLHFGNGTRLTVT.

V and J are TRBV5-8 and TRBJ2-5, with TRBD2 as a possible D gene (6 bases). Germline V gene sequence: CDR1 SGHTS, CDR2 YDEGEE. The CDR3 consists of 16 residues. The V end lost 2 bases, the J end lost 4 bases, and 18 bases lay between the germline ends. This chain's CDR3 is CASSLGQGGFVETQYF. Written as DNA, the CDR3 is TGTGCCAGCAGCTTAGGGCAGGGAGGATTCGTAGAGACCCAGTACTTC.

The chain recombines TRBV4-3 with TRBJ1-6; 8 nucleotides match TRBD1. The CDR3 extends over 14 amino acids. J was trimmed by 9 bases and V by 5 bases; bases with no gene match: 6. Per germline, CDR1 LGHNA and CDR2 YSLEER. CDR3 coding DNA: TGCGCCAGCAGCACCCGACAGGGGACTTCACCCCTCCACTTT. The encoded protein is CASSTRQGTSPLHF.

This sequence joins TRBV5-1 and TRBJ2-2; 8 bases are a match to TRBD1. This CDR3 contains 15 residues. V was clipped by 3 bases and J by 4 bases; unmatched bases: 5. Germline loops: CDR1 SGHRS, CDR2 YFSETQ. The chain's CDR3 is CASSSATGVTGELFF. The CDR3 coding sequence is TGCGCCAGCAGCTCTGCGACAGGGGTCACCGGGGAGCTGTTTTTT.

The chain carries TRBV6-6 and TRBJ1-2, with a tentative D call TRBD1 (6 bases). The V end lost 5 bases, the J end lost 5 bases, and 15 bases lay between the germline ends. This CDR3 spans 14 amino acids. Germline V lookup: CDR1 MNHNY, CDR2 SVGAGI (reference sequence). CDR3 in DNA: TGTGCCAGCAGTCCGGGGGGGGCGGTTTATGGCTACACCTTC. Its protein product is CASSPGGAVYGYTF.

The chain employs TRBV27 and TRBJ2-3, with a weak D call TRBD2 (6 bases). The CDR3 has 16 residues. Germline assignment: CDR1 MNHEY and CDR2 SMNVEV (reference sequence). V lost 4 bases to trimming and J lost 6 bases, with 20 bases between them. The CDR3 DNA follows: TGTGCCAGCAGTTCCCCCCCGGGACTTCCGTCTGATACGCAGTATTTT. Translating gives CASSSPPGLPSDTQYF.

CDR3 region: CASSLRQGAFTEAFF. CDR3 DNA: TGTGCCAGCTCCCTTCGACAGGGTGCATTCACTGAAGCTTTCTTT. The chain combines TRBV18 with TRBJ1-1, with 7 bases aligning to TRBD1. V lost 6 bases, J lost 4 bases, and 11 bases stayed unmatched. The CDR3 length is 15 residues. Germline CDR1 is KGHSH and CDR2 is LQKENI.

The chain has TRBV3-1 (or the pseudogene TRBV3-2) and TRBJ2-6, with D possibly matching TRBD1 (6 bases). The CDR3 is 17 residues long. Germline V gene data show CDR1 as LGHDT and CDR2 as YNNKEL (reference sequence). The ends were cut back, 4 bases at V and 4 bases at J, with 17 bases in the middle. CDR3 protein: CASSRSQGISGANVLTF. As DNA, the CDR3 is TGTGCCAGCAGCCGATCTCAGGGGATCTCGGGGGCCAACGTCCTGACTTTC.

The chain combines TRBV19 with TRBJ2-7; D is unclear. This CDR3 region has 14 residues. Germline values: CDR1 LNHDA, CDR2 SQIVND (reference sequence). Trimming stripped 5 bases from V and 1 base from J, with 12 bases between. The CDR3 is CASSFGAPSYEQYF. The CDR3 DNA sequence: TGTGCCAGTAGTTTCGGAGCCCCGTCCTACGAGCAGTACTTC.

The chain has TRBV11-2 and TRBJ1-2, with 9 positions matching TRBD1. With V trimmed by 3 bases and J by 4 bases, 6 bases remained unmatched. The CDR3 extends over 15 amino acids. Per germline, CDR1 SGHAT and CDR2 FQNNGV. CDR3 DNA: TGTGCCAGCAGCTTCAGAGGACAGGGGTCCTATGGCTACACCTTC. It specifies CASSFRGQGSYGYTF.

CDR3 in amino acids: CASSLIAGGSYNEQFF. The DNA for the CDR3 is TGTGCCAGCAGCTTAATAGCGGGGGGGTCCTACAATGAGCAGTTCTTC. The chain combines TRBV7-3 with TRBJ2-1; 11 bases line up with TRBD2. The trim removed 1 base at V and 1 base at J, leaving 0 bases unmatched. The germline V gene has CDR1 SGHTA and CDR2 FQGTGA. This CDR3 contains 16 residues. Looking up the rest from reference TRBV7-3 and TRBJ2-1 gives the full variable domain: GAGVSQTPSNKVTEKGKYVELRCDPISGHTALYWYRQSLGQGPEFLIYFQGTGAADDSGLPNDRFFAVRPEGSVSTLKIQRTERGDSAVYLCASSLIAGGSYNEQFFGPGTRLTVL.

This clone turned up a few times. V and J are TRBV3-1 (or the pseudogene TRBV3-2) and TRBJ2-7; 7 nucleotides match TRBD2. Losses at the gene ends were 1 base for V and 7 bases for J; bases not matched to a gene: 10. Per the germline V gene, CDR1 is LGHDT and CDR2 is YNNKEL (reference sequence). The CDR3 is made up of 15 amino acids. CDR3 loop: CASSQGGGVLGEQYF. The CDR3, as DNA: TGTGCCAGCAGCCAAGGGGGAGGGGTTTTGGGTGAGCAGTACTTC.

V and J are TRBV11-3 and TRBJ1-6; D possibly corresponds to TRBD1 (6 bases). V was pared by 5 bases and J by 10 bases, with 12 bases between. Germline CDR1 SGHNT, CDR2 YENEEA. The CDR3 consists of 13 residues. DNA for the CDR3: TGTGCCAGCAGCCCTAGGGACACGTCACCCCTCCACTTT. Amino acids: CASSPRDTSPLHF.

This clone has just one count. The genes are TRBV2 and TRBJ1-2, with TRBD1 matching 9 bases. The trim removed 8 bases at V and 8 bases at J, leaving 12 bases unmatched. The CDR3 runs to 14 residues. CDR1 and CDR2 (germline): SNHLY, FYNNEI. The CDR3 protein is CASRGGTGRRGYTF. Written as DNA, the CDR3 is TGTGCCAGCCGGGGGGGGACAGGGAGAAGAGGCTACACCTTC.

This clone was counted a few times. The chain links TRBV7-3 to TRBJ2-2, with a tentative D call TRBD1 (5 bases). The V end lost 5 bases, the J end lost 5 bases, and 9 bases lay between the germline ends. Germline CDR1 SGHTA, CDR2 FQGTGA. The CDR3 length is 13 residues. CDR3 DNA: TGTGCCAGCAGCCCGACAGAAACCGGGGAGCTGTTTTTT. The encoded protein is CASSPTETGELFF.

This clone was observed many times. CDR3 region: CASSPRSMNTGELFF. CDR3 sequence (DNA): TGTGCCAGCAGCCCCCGGTCGATGAACACCGGGGAGCTGTTTTTT. The chain links TRBV6-4 to TRBJ2-2, with unresolved D. Trimming left V 6 bases short and J 1 base short, with 12 bases between. Germline CDR1 is MRHNA and CDR2 is SNTAGT. This CDR3 spans 15 amino acids.